This record concerns one T cell receptor (beta chain) sequence. The specificity of this receptor is unknown. Per-nucleotide qualities are absent, and no much larger clonotype sits a single base away. V is cut back by 2 bases and J by 4 bases, with 16 bases in the junction unmatched. Reading from cysteine to phenylalanine, the CDR3 counts 20 amino acids. Of all the DNA, just the CDR3 is kept, 60 bases in frame from base 1. CDR1 is given as GTSNPN and CDR2 as SVGIG, both from the germline V gene (reference sequence). This record belongs to a study of cytomegalovirus exposure and HLA in healthy donors (dated by TCRdb to 2016 to 2017). Study-level background: According to an earlier analysis of several hundred of the donors, some 180 million T cells yielded 95 million to 140 million unique TCR beta sequences and around 300 Gb of sequence data. An early release that covered more than 550 HLA-typed donors contained approximately 300 gigabases of sequencing data and about 93 million unique TCR sequences. Of the 300 to 450 genotyped donors, approximately 83% fell in the genetic ancestry cluster associated with self-reported Caucasian donors. The study was designed to test whether signatures of past pathogen exposure could be identified by cataloging public T cell receptors. The T cell repertoires of under 700 subjects were profiled by immunosequencing and related to cytomegalovirus serostatus. Along with the roughly 670-subject first cohort, a separate validation cohort of approximately 110 different subjects was used. To predict cytomegalovirus infection status, the study combined high-throughput TCR immunosequencing, statistical association of individual TCRs with disease status, and machine learning. To study patterns of TCR occurrence, a later analysis re-analyzed previously published TCR beta repertoires from just over 650 donors and added high-resolution HLA genotyping. In the later analysis, no new phenotypic data were used to find candidate immune exposures; instead, reliance was placed on TCR beta sequences and their occurrence across donors. In an earlier analysis of 550 to 700 of the donors, high-throughput TCR beta sequencing was used to judge whether each TCR beta V gene segment behaved as functional or pseudogenic. Alongside the repertoire data, information on donor age, sex, ethnicity and CMV serostatus was compiled. Genome-wide SNP genotypes for about three fifths of the roughly 700 donors were used in a later genetic analysis, which treated that subset as a discovery cohort. Every discovery cohort repertoire had been produced on one sequencing platform. Class I and class II HLA loci were covered by the typing at four-digit resolution. Typing coverage varied by locus: roughly 620-640 donors for A, B, C, DRB1 and DQB1; roughly 500 for DQA1; more than 600 for DPA1; roughly 450 for DPB1. Roughly five DR-DQ haplotypes were handled as single units for association and clustering because linkage in the cohort was strong. Across 300 to 400 genotyped donors of the cohort, an average of roughly 250,000 unique TCR beta nucleotide sequences per donor were sequenced, and about a sixth of those sequences were non-productive. Broader findings and caveats from the paper: In an earlier analysis of 450 to 750 of the donors, most TCR beta V segments appeared in productive rearrangements about 87% or about 30% of the time, broadly matching IMGT annotations. Three of the identified cytomegalovirus-associated TCR beta chains were confirmed in vitro to be specific for cytomegalovirus antigens. Because the 87-base-pair reads could not distinguish some IMGT-functional V segments, including TRBV6-2 and TRBV6-3, those segments were excluded. Compared with equally common non-associated chains, HLA-associated TCR beta chains in a later analysis were more clonally expanded and had lower generation probabilities. A later analysis reported that several top co-occurrence clusters appeared linked to parvovirus B19, influenza, CMV and Epstein-Barr virus. According to a later analysis, most CMV-associated TCR beta chains appeared to be HLA-restricted, and the HLA associations seemed to be driven largely by CMV exposure. Because counts were too low, about 15 rarely observed V segments, including chromosome 9 orphons, were left out of the earlier analysis of roughly 600 of the donors. Linkage disequilibrium might explain the correlated functional status among segregating V segments, but an unknown experimental factor could not be ruled out. It was suggested by the authors that the approach could potentially be generalized to other disease states and immunological phenotypes. Because HLA typing was unavailable for some donors at each locus, only the typed subset was used in association tests. In this cohort, only TCR beta chains were sequenced, and detectable features were limited by the absence of alpha or paired-chain data. While some public TCRs were present in many individuals, most TCR sequences turned up only very rarely across donors. When HLA alleles, especially DR and DQ, strongly co-occurred, attributing TCR associations to individual alleles was difficult. The classifier was reported to diagnose cytomegalovirus status with high specificity and sensitivity in both the original cohort and the validation cohort. A cluster of highly shared sequence variants was judged likely to represent a technical artifact of the sequencing pipeline. An association between a missense DCLRE1C variant and V-gene and J-gene trimming of TCR beta chains was found in a later genetic analysis and replicated in an independent cohort. CMV serostatus was the only immune exposure information available for the cohort. In a later genetic analysis, fewer N-insertions in productive TCRs were reported among donors in an Asian-associated ancestry cluster than the approximately 630-donor mean. The study listed 150 to 200 TCR beta chains as associated with cytomegalovirus. The presence/absence analyses assumed that sequencing depth was roughly uniform across donors, and that assumption may not be true. In a later analysis, 16,951 TCR beta sequences were associated with specific HLA alleles at a false discovery rate of 0.05. A further reported finding was that TCR beta sequences accurately predicted the HLA-A and HLA-B alleles for most subjects in the first cohort. In a later analysis, the rate of TCR association differed among HLA loci, with DRB1 alleles having the most associated TCRs and HLA-C alleles having the fewest.

Preparation of the library involved the immunoSEQ multiplex PCR assay. For the multiplex PCR, a mixture combining 60 forward primers for TCR Vbeta segments and 13 reverse primers for TCR Jbeta segments was used. The CDR3 region of rearranged TCR beta genes was amplified from genomic DNA by a multiplex PCR assay. Amplified TCR beta libraries were sequenced as 87-base-pair reads on the Illumina HiSeq System. As for how the authors treated the data: In a later analysis, some 80 million unique TCR beta chains were counted across the approximately 620 repertoires, and approximately 11 million of these chains were shared by at least two donors. A nearest-neighbor algorithm error-corrected the raw reads and collapsed the reads into unique sequences, merging closely related sequences to remove PCR and sequencing errors. To assign V, D and J gene segments, CDR3 sequences were aligned to IMGT reference sequences. For a sequence to be retained, a match of at least six nucleotides to both a V gene segment and a J gene segment was required. A rearrangement counted as productive if the CDR3 had no stop codons and remained in frame with V and J, and every other rearrangement counted as non-productive. CDR3 was defined by IMGT convention, running from the second conserved V-encoded cysteine to the conserved J-encoded phenylalanine. The earlier analysis of about 590 of the donors excluded sequences that lacked an unambiguous match to a single V gene segment. An earlier analysis of a few hundred of the donors called V segments functional above 56.7% productive rearrangements and segregating when the between-donor standard deviation exceeded 5%. A statistical classification framework was developed to diagnose cytomegalovirus status using the catalog of TCR beta chain sequences. A later analysis assigned V and J genes by comparing TCR nucleotide sequences with IMGT/GENE-DB human TR gene sequences. In a later analysis, CDR3 sequences and most-parsimonious VDJ recombination scenarios were assigned using the TCRdist pipeline. In a later analysis, each TCR beta chain was defined by its CDR3 amino acid sequence together with its V-gene family, and reads without a unique V-gene family were excluded. As a way to deal with suspected cross-contamination and a sequencing artifact, a later analysis dropped under 600 nucleotide sequences that were highly shared and had low generation probability. In a later analysis, a clonal expansion index for each public chain was calculated from normalized within-repertoire ranks of inferred template counts. In a later analysis, generation probabilities were computed using a VDJ recombination model fitted to out-of-frame rearrangements, and the results were checked against IGoR. Hypergeometric tests were used in a later analysis to score TCR-TCR, TCR-HLA and TCR-CMV co-occurrence, with a repertoire-size bias correction applied to the TCR pairs. False discovery rates were estimated in a later analysis by permuting HLA or CMV assignments 20 times. In a later analysis, co-occurring TCRs were grouped using DBSCAN, and TCRdist sequence similarity was added for clustering within HLA-allele-positive subsets. Co-occurrence clustering excluded repertoires with fewer than 30,000 or more than 120,000 public chains, plus five with anomalous nucleotide sharing. TCRdb limited this immuneACCESS table to in-frame rearrangements with V and J called. A share of clones is missing; checked studies link under half to unresolved V genes, and the rest is unexplained. That table furnishes V, J and clone size, whereas the DNA furnished D and trimming. The sample table lists about 220,000 clones, 82% of them with a count of one. Of the sample, around 5.7% falls within the top ten clones.

The cohort comprised 710 or so healthy bone marrow donors. Cohort members were all nominally healthy when sampled, although unrecorded immune exposures were likely present. The donor was CMV seropositive and was included in the group of 300 or so seropositive cohort members. Each donor provided a peripheral blood sample, and peripheral blood mononuclear cells were used for TCR beta sequencing. Genomic DNA was extracted from the blood cell samples with the Qiagen DNeasy Blood Extraction Kit. This clonotype was sampled from a woman aged 40 to 50 in good health and CMV-seropositive. Sequenced input: PBMCs. Rearrangement joined TRBV30 to TRBJ2-1, and TRBD2 matches 14 of the central bases. The DNA sequence follows: TGTGCCTGGAGTCTCAGACTAGCGGGAGGGCCACAGAGACTTTACAATGAGCAGTTCTTC. Its amino acids are CAWSLRLAGGPQRLYNEQFF.